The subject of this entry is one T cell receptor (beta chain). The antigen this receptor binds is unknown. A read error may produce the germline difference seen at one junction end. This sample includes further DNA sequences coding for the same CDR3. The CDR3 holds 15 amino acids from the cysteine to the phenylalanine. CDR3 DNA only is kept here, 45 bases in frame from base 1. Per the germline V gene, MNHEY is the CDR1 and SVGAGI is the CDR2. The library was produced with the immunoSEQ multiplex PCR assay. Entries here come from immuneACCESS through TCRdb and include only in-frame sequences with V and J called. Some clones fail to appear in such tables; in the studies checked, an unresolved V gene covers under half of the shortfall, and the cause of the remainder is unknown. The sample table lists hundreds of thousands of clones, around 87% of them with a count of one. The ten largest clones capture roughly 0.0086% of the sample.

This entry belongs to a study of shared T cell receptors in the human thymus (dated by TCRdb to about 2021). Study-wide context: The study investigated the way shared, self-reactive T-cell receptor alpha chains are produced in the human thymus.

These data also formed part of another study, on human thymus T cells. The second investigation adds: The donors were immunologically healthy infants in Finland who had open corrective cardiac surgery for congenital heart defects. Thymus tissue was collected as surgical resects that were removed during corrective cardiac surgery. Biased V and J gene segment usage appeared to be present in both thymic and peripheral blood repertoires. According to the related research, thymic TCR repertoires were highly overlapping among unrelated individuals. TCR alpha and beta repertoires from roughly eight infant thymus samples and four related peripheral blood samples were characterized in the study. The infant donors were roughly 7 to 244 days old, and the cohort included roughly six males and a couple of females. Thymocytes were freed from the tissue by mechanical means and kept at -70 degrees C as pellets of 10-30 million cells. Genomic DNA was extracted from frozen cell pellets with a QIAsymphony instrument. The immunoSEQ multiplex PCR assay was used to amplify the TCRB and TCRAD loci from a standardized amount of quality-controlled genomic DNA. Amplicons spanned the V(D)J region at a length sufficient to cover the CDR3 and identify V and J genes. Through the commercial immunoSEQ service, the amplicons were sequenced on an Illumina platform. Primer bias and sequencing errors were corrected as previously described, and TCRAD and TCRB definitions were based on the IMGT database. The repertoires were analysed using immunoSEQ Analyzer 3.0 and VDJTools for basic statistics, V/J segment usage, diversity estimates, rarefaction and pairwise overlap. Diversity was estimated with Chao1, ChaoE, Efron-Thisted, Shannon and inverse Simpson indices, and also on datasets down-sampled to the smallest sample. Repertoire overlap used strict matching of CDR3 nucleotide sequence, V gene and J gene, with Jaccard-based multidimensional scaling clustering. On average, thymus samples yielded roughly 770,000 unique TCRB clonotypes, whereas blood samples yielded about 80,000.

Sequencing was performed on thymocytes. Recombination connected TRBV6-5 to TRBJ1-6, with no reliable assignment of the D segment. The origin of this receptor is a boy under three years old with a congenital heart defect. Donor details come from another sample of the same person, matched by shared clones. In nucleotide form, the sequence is TGTGCCAGCAGCCTGGCGGGAGGGCATAATTCCCCCCTCCACTTT. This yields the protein CASSLAGGHNSPLHF.